This T cell receptor (beta chain) comes out of a study of CD8 T cells in Susac syndrome. Study outcomes and limitations: The study's TCR sequencing and HLA analysis drew on a certain number of individuals. That number was acknowledged as relatively small.

For this clonotype: The antigen is undetermined. The junction departs from germline at one end; a sequencing error may be responsible.

This CDR3 is built from 15 residues. The germline gives CDR1 MNHEY, CDR2 SMNVEV (reference sequence). Sequencing targeted TCR beta in T cells from blood (CD8+ and CD4+). The study used healthy donors as controls matched for age and sex. The RNA, about 0.5 to 1 ug, was put through reverse transcription using random hexamers. Coverage of TCR beta CDR3 amplification by immunoSEQ multiplex PCR extended to 54 Vbeta and 13 Jbeta. TCRdb reanalysed the immunoSEQ multiplex PCR reads using MiXCR and keeps one entry per CDR3 protein. The table lists about 85,000 distinct CDR3 sequences, around 94% of them singletons.

The source material was CD8+ T cells from PBMCs. This receptor was obtained from a human donor in good health. This rearrangement joins TRBV27 to TRBJ1-5; a possible D gene is TRBD1 (5 bases). The CDR3 spells CASSPRDFWNQPQHF. As DNA, the CDR3 is TGTGCCAGCAGTCCGCGGGACTTTTGGAATCAGCCCCAGCACTTT.